Listed below are T cell receptor beta chains from one sample, sequenced in a study of immune cell composition in non-small cell lung cancer. This table comes from immunoSEQ multiplex PCR, and its TCRdb copy is limited to in-frame clones, with some not included. The table shows about 5,900 clones, with about 85% occurring only once. Sample: non-adjacent lung tissue. These TCRs come from a human donor with non-small cell lung cancer. CDR3s include the opening cysteine and the closing phenylalanine or tryptophan. Each record gives: J gene, clone size, D gene, V gene, CDR3 protein, CDR3 DNA. D genes are given only for firm matches. Expanded clones are given a class, and other clones once, few, many or no size at all.

J gene: TRBJ2-7
clone size: .
D gene: TRBD2
V gene: TRBV9
CDR3 protein: CASSPRTSGSLYEQYF
CDR3 DNA: TGTGCCAGCAGCCCCCGGACTAGCGGGAGTCTATACGAGCAGTACTTC

J gene: TRBJ1-2
clone size: .
D gene: .
V gene: TRBV25-1
CDR3 protein: CASSGPTELYGYTF
CDR3 DNA: TGTGCCAGCAGTGGCCCTACAGAACTCTATGGCTACACCTTC

J gene: TRBJ2-4
clone size: .
D gene: .
V gene: TRBV14
CDR3 protein: CASSPLGGAKNIQYF
CDR3 DNA: TGTGCCAGCAGCCCCCTGGGGGGAGCCAAAAACATTCAGTACTTC

J gene: TRBJ1-1
clone size: .
D gene: TRBD1
V gene: TRBV7-3
CDR3 protein: CASSLSTGMNTEAFF
CDR3 DNA: TGTGCCAGCAGCTTATCGACAGGGATGAACACTGAAGCTTTCTTT

J gene: TRBJ1-2
clone size: .
D gene: TRBD1
V gene: TRBV2
CDR3 protein: CASSVQGDGYTF
CDR3 DNA: TGTGCCAGCAGTGTACAGGGGGATGGCTACACCTTC

J gene: TRBJ2-2
clone size: .
D gene: TRBD2
V gene: TRBV19
CDR3 protein: CASRAPGLAGVRNTGELFF
CDR3 DNA: TGTGCCAGTAGAGCCCCGGGACTAGCGGGAGTAAGGAACACCGGGGAGCTGTTTTTT

J gene: TRBJ1-5
clone size: .
D gene: .
V gene: TRBV7-6
CDR3 protein: CASSPEAGRDQPQHF
CDR3 DNA: TGTGCCAGCAGCCCAGAGGCAGGGAGGGATCAGCCCCAGCATTTT

J gene: TRBJ1-5
clone size: .
D gene: .
V gene: TRBV6-6
CDR3 protein: CASSLQLYQPQHF
CDR3 DNA: TGTGCCAGCAGTTTACAGCTATATCAGCCCCAGCATTTT

J gene: TRBJ2-3
clone size: .
D gene: .
V gene: TRBV5-1
CDR3 protein: CASSPRGWENTDTQYF
CDR3 DNA: TGCGCCAGCAGCCCGCGAGGGTGGGAAAACACAGATACGCAGTATTTT

J gene: TRBJ1-1
clone size: once
D gene: .
V gene: TRBV29-1
CDR3 protein: CSVDQGTLNTEAFF
CDR3 DNA: TGCAGCGTTGATCAGGGGACGTTGAACACTGAAGCTTTCTTT

J gene: TRBJ2-2
clone size: .
D gene: .
V gene: TRBV5-6
CDR3 protein: CASSLGGPGGGTGELFF
CDR3 DNA: TGTGCCAGCAGCTTGGGGGGGCCCGGCGGAGGCACCGGGGAGCTGTTTTTT

J gene: TRBJ2-7
clone size: .
D gene: TRBD2
V gene: TRBV5-1
CDR3 protein: CASSPGLAGGPSEQYF
CDR3 DNA: TGCGCCAGCAGCCCGGGACTAGCGGGAGGGCCAAGCGAGCAGTACTTC

J gene: TRBJ2-7
clone size: few
D gene: .
V gene: TRBV20-1
CDR3 protein: CSARVLREQYF
CDR3 DNA: TGCAGTGCTAGAGTTCTCAGAGAGCAGTACTTC

J gene: TRBJ2-7
clone size: .
D gene: .
V gene: TRBV27
CDR3 protein: CASSLGGVRTYEQYF
CDR3 DNA: TGTGCCAGCAGTTTAGGAGGGGTGCGGACCTACGAGCAGTACTTC

J gene: TRBJ1-5
clone size: .
D gene: .
V gene: TRBV7-9
CDR3 protein: CASSLGGVGQPQHF
CDR3 DNA: TGTGCCAGCAGCTTAGGGGGGGTTGGTCAGCCCCAGCATTTT

J gene: TRBJ2-1
clone size: .
D gene: .
V gene: TRBV9
CDR3 protein: CASSAGTLGDNEQFF
CDR3 DNA: TGTGCCAGCAGCGCCGGGACACTAGGAGACAATGAGCAGTTCTTC

J gene: TRBJ1-2
clone size: .
D gene: .
V gene: TRBV5-1
CDR3 protein: CASSLQENYGYTF
CDR3 DNA: TGCGCCAGCAGCTTACAGGAGAACTATGGCTACACCTTC

J gene: TRBJ1-1
clone size: .
D gene: .
V gene: TRBV27
CDR3 protein: CATSTGLATEAFF
CDR3 DNA: TGTGCCACCTCTACAGGGCTGGCCACTGAAGCTTTCTTT

J gene: TRBJ2-3
clone size: .
D gene: TRBD2
V gene: TRBV27
CDR3 protein: CASSLSLGGPTDTQYF
CDR3 DNA: TGTGCCAGCAGTTTATCCTTGGGAGGGCCGACAGATACGCAGTATTTT

J gene: TRBJ2-6
clone size: .
D gene: .
V gene: TRBV30
CDR3 protein: CAWSPGGAGANVLTF
CDR3 DNA: TGTGCCTGGAGCCCGGGGGGCGCTGGGGCCAACGTCCTGACTTTC